This T cell receptor (beta chain) was recovered during a study of shared clonotypes between healthy human individuals. General study findings and limits: Even with large depth, rarefaction showed that sorted-subset sequencing was incomplete.

Note on this clone: The antigen is not known. This same CDR3 is encoded by further DNA sequences in the sample.

Trimming pared 1 base from V and 5 bases from J, leaving 9 bases between. This CDR3 comprises 14 residues. CDR1 and CDR2 from the germline V gene are SEHNR and FQNEAQ (reference sequence). Profiled with immunoSEQ multiplex PCR; TCRdb holds only in-frame clones, not every one. The data hold around 700,000 clones, with around 90% observed a single time. The naive CD8 subset, CD45RO-negative cells positively selected for CCR7, excluded terminally differentiated effector memory CD45RA+ cells. The clonotype originates from a man aged 25-45 years in good health. Sequencing input: naive CD8+ T cells sorted from blood. This chain joins TRBV7-9 and TRBJ2-1, with a possible D match to TRBD1 (6 bases). CDR3: CASSLGGTHNEQFF. CDR3 coding DNA: TGTGCCAGCAGCTTAGGGGGGACACACAATGAGCAGTTCTTC.